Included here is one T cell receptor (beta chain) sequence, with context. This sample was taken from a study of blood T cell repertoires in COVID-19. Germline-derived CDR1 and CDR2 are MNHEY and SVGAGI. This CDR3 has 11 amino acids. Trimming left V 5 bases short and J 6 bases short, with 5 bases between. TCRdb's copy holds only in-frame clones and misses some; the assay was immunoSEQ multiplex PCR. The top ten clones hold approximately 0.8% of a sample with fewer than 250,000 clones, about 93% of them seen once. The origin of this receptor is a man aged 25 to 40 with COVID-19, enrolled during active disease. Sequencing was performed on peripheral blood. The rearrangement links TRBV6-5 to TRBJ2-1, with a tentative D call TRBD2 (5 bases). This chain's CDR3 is CASSRGNEQFF. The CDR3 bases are TGTGCCAGCAGTCGGGGCAATGAGCAGTTCTTC.